This T cell receptor (beta chain) derives from a study of CD8 T cells in ankylosing spondylitis. The study's findings and limits: Clones tied to disease were said to be significantly enriched in matched ankylosing spondylitis synovial fluid. A TCR beta motif of several highly homologous variants appeared characteristic of ankylosing spondylitis blood. A number of the motif variants had already been described in reactive arthritis synovial fluid and blood.

This CDR3 has 12 amino acids. V was pared by 2 bases and J by 2 bases, with 7 bases between. Germline V gene sequence: CDR1 DFQATT, CDR2 SNEGSKA (reference sequence). It was by quantitative 5'-RACE with molecular barcodes that TCR beta libraries were made. TCRdb re-analysed the 5' RACE reads in MiXCR, keeping a single row per CDR3 protein. The table lists fewer than 550,000 distinct CDR3 sequences, approximately 5% of them singletons, with under 4.5% in the top ten. In its sample, this clonotype was seen many times. Its antigen remains unidentified. The chain couples TRBV20-1 to TRBJ2-7; D unclear. The material sequenced was blood, either unsorted or a sorted T cell fraction (not recorded which). This clonotype was sampled from a male donor with ankylosing spondylitis. This CDR3 is CSARHAAYEQYF. The CDR3 region has the DNA TGCAGTGCTAGACATGCAGCCTACGAGCAGTACTTC.